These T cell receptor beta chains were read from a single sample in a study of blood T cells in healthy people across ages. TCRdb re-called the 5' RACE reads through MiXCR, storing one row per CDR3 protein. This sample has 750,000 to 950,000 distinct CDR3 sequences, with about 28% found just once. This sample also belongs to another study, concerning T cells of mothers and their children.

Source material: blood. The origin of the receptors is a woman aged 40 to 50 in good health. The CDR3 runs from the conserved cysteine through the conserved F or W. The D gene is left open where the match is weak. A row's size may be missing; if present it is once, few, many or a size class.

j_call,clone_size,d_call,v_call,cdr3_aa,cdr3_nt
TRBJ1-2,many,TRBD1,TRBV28,CASSRIGQGASSGYTF,TGTGCCAGCAGTCGGATCGGACAGGGGGCTAGCTCTGGCTACACCTTC
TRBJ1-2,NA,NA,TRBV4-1,CASSLQSLDSAYGYTF,TGCGCCAGCAGCCTTCAAAGTCTAGACAGCGCTTATGGCTACACCTTC
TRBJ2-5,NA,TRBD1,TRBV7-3,CASSSSDRGGHQYF,TGTGCCAGCAGCTCCTCGGACAGGGGGGGTCACCAGTACTTC
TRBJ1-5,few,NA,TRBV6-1,CASGGPYQPQHF,TGTGCCAGCGGAGGGCCGTATCAGCCCCAGCATTTT
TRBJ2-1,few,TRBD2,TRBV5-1,CASSPNTSGTSGRTGNEQFF,TGCGCCAGCAGCCCGAACACCTCCGGGACTAGCGGGAGAACCGGGAATGAGCAGTTCTTC
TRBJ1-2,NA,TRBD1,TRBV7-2,CASSLGPGQGRNGYTF,TGTGCCAGCAGCTTAGGTCCCGGACAGGGACGGAATGGCTACACCTTC
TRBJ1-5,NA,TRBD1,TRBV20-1,CSATPDRGFQPQHF,TGCAGTGCTACACCGGACAGGGGGTTTCAGCCCCAGCATTTT
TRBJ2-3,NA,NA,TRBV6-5,CASSYGRSTDTQYF,TGTGCCAGCAGTTACGGCAGGAGCACAGATACGCAGTATTTT
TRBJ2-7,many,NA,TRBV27,CASSTFFRSAYEQYF,TGTGCCAGCAGTACCTTCTTCCGGTCAGCCTACGAGCAGTACTTC
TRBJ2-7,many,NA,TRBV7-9,CASSTNEQYF,TGTGCCAGCAGCACGAACGAGCAGTACTTC
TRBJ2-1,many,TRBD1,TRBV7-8,CASSSQGQLDYNEQFF,TGTGCCAGCAGCAGCCAGGGACAGCTGGACTACAATGAGCAGTTCTTC
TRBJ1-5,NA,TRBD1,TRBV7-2,CASSLEGARGQPQHF,TGTGCCAGCAGCTTGGAGGGGGCGCGGGGTCAGCCCCAGCATTTT
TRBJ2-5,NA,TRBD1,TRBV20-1,CSARDPIRPTGAEETQYF,TGCAGTGCTAGAGATCCGATTCGACCGACAGGGGCGGAAGAGACCCAGTACTTC